Listed below are T cell receptor beta chains from one sample, sequenced in a study of prognosis after radiotherapy for stage I lung cancer. TCRdb itself ran the multiplex PCR reads through MiXCR, one entry per CDR3 protein. The table lists about 22,000 distinct CDR3 sequences, roughly 43% of them singletons, with 33% in the top ten. The sample in question was PBMCs, obtained before or after stereotactic body radiation therapy (not recorded which). Receptors originate from a donor over 45 with non-small cell lung cancer. Each CDR3 is given with its conserved first and last residue. Each record gives: V gene, CDR3 protein.

TRBV18,CASSPSGRDQETQYF
TRBV19,CASSAIGDRFNTGELFF
TRBV6-1,CASTEANYGYTF
TRBV6-2/TRBV6-3,CASRRTGEVTQYF
TRBV5-1,CASSLVDRVTGELFF
TRBV7-4,CASSLGGTVVSYNEQFF
TRBV20-1,CSASRRGQPQHF
TRBV27,CASSDRSDTQYF
TRBV7-2,CASSSGPRETQYF
TRBV19,CASSKPDGLPRGYTF
TRBV28,CASSLIGFGSGANVLTF
TRBV5-6,CASSSPWGTSYEQYF